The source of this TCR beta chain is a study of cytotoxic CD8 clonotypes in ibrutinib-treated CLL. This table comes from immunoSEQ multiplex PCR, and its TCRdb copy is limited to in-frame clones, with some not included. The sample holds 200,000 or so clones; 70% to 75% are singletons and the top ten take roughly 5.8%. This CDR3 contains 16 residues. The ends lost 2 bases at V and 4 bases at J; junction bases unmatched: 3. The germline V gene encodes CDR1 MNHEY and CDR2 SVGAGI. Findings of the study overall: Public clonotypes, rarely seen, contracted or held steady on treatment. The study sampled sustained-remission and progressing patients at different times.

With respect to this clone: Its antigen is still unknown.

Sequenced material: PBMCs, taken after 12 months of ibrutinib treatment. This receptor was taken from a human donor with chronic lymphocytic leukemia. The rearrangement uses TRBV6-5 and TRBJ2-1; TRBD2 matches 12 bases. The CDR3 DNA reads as TGTGCCAGCAGTTACATGGGACTAGCGGGTTACAATGAGCAGTTCTTC. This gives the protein CASSYMGLAGYNEQFF.